The present T cell receptor (beta chain) was sequenced within a study of T cell responses to AZD1222 COVID-19 vaccine. On the study more broadly: Investigators merged groups given second doses at roughly 4 or roughly 12 weeks. Study outcomes and limitations: Donors skewed white British and female; clonal diversity was possibly underestimated. Seropositivity was recorded at baseline in only a handful of AZD1222 recipients. When two AZD1222 doses had been given, Spike-specific TCR breadth and depth rose.

Of note for this clone: Antigen specificity is unknown.

Germline-derived CDR1 and CDR2 are SGHRS and YFSETQ. The CDR3 consists of 14 residues. V lost 0 bases and J lost 3, with 9 bases in between. Only in-frame clones appear in the TCRdb table, and some are missing; sequencing was by immunoSEQ multiplex PCR. The sample has nearly 110,000 clones; about 90% are singletons. The rearrangement joins TRBV5-1 to TRBJ1-1, with D unclear. The sample was peripheral blood, taken on day 0 of AZD1222 vaccination. The receptor comes from an adult in good health. This chain's CDR3 is CASSLASPDTEAFF. CDR3 bases: TGCGCCAGCAGCTTGGCCAGTCCTGACACTGAAGCTTTCTTT.